This T cell receptor (beta chain) comes out of a study of tumor-infiltrating lymphocytes in primary liver carcinoma. Study in general: Spanning 30 to 69 years of age, the patients were men and women. The study reported T1-T3 N0M0 tumors spanning 4.2 to 10 cm.

TCR beta cDNA was reverse-transcribed from around 0.55 ug of total RNA. The reaction used a constant-region primer and ProtoScript II reverse transcriptase. Three nested multiplex PCR rounds, a slightly modified ARM-PCR, produced the libraries for TCR beta. TRBV1-TRBV30 forward primers and a C-beta reverse primer were used in the first two PCR rounds, which each ran for 9 to 10 cycles. TCRdb independently ran MiXCR on the multiplex PCR reads; one entry per CDR3 protein. The table has 310,000 or so distinct CDR3 sequences, more than 55% seen once; the top ten hold approximately 17%. Germline DNA was also extracted, while the blood RNA originated from unsorted whole blood. Blood samples of four milliliters were drawn preoperatively. Remarks on this clonotype: Antigen: not known. A clone one base away is much larger, so this may be a read error.

Study-level results: Tumor samples exhibited a significantly greater top-250-clone fraction than blood samples (p = 0.039).

The germline CDR1 and CDR2 sequences are MDHEN and SYDVKM. After removal of 10 bases from V and 3 bases from J, the junction contained 9 bases not matched to a gene. The CDR3 runs 14 residues. The chain is built from TRBV28 and TRBJ2-7; 10 nucleotides agree with TRBD2. The TCR was taken from a woman aged 25 to 39 with primary liver carcinoma and hepatitis B virus infection. The sequenced sample consisted of peripheral blood. This CDR3 reads CANTASGRDYEQYF. The CDR3 DNA reads TGTGCCAATACCGCGAGCGGGAGGGACTACGAGCAGTACTTC.